Here is one T cell receptor (beta chain) with its context. Its matching antigen is unknown. As defined, naive CD8 cells were CD45RO-negative and positively selected for CCR7, with terminally differentiated effector memory CD45RA+ cells excluded. The data derive from a study of shared clonotypes between healthy human individuals. The CDR3 contains 14 residues. Germline CDR1 is SGHNT and CDR2 is YYREEE (reference sequence). After removal of 4 bases from V and 7 bases from J, the junction contained 7 bases not matched to a gene. In replicate PCRs of sorted subsets, roughly 200 ng DNA, some 28,000 T cell genomes, was used. The assay was immunoSEQ multiplex PCR, and TCRdb's table has in-frame clones only and misses some. This sample yields 750,000 to 1,000,000 clones, of which nearly 95% are seen a single time; under 30% belongs to the top ten. Notes on the study in general: Genetic and exposure-history diversity was limited by the few donors.

Sequenced sample: naive CD8+ T cells sorted from blood. The rearrangement links TRBV5-4 to TRBJ2-1; TRBD2 matches at 8 bases. The clonotype originates from a man aged 30 to 39 in good health. CDR3 amino acids: CASSPGTRTNEQFF. DNA for the CDR3: TGTGCCAGCAGCCCCGGGACTAGAACTAATGAGCAGTTCTTC. The variable domain in full, with the rest retrieved from reference TRBV5-4 and TRBJ2-1, is ETGVTQSPTHLIKTRGQQVTLRCSSQSGHNTVSWYQQALGQGPQFIFQYYREEENGRGNFPPRFSGLQFPNYSSELNVNALELDDSALYLCASSPGTRTNEQFFGPGTRLTVL.